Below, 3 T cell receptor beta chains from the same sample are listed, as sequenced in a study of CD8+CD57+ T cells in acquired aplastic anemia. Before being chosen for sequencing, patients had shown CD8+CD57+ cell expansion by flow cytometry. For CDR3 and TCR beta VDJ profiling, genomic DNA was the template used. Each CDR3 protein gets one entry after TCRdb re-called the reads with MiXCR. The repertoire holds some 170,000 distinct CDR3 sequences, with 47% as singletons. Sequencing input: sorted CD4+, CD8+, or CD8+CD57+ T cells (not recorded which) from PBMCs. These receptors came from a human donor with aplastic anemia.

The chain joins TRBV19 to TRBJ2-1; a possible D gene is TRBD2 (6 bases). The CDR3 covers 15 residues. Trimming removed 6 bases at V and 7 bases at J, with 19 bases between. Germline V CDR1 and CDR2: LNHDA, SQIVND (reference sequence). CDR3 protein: CASRARGGVWNEQFF. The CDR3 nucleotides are TGTGCCAGTAGAGCTCGGGGCGGGGTATGGAATGAGCAGTTCTTC.

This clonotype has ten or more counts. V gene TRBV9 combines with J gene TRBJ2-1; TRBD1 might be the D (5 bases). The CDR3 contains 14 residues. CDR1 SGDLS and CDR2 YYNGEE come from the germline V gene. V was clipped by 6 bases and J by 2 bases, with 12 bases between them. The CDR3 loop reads CASTPGRAYNEQFF. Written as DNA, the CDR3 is TGTGCCAGCACCCCCGGCAGGGCCTACAATGAGCAGTTCTTC.

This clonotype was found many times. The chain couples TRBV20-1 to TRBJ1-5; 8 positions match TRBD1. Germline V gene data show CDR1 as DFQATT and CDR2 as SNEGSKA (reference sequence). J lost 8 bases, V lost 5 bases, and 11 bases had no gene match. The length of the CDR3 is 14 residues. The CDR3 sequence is CSALEGRGQEPQHF. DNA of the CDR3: TGCAGTGCTCTAGAGGGCAGGGGGCAGGAGCCCCAGCATTTT.